The T cell receptor beta chain described here comes from a study of regulatory T cells in long-lasting Graves disease. Study results and caveats: Among samples with persistent disease, TRBV28, TRBJ1-2 and TRBJ2-5 were favored. Fewer public clonotypes were shared by new patients (roughly 910) than by persistent patients (roughly 2,500).

Turning to this clonotype: Its antigen is unidentified.

Time point of the sample: persistent/refractory GD, antithyroid drugs over 5 years with positive TRAb. The TCR library used RNA extracted from PBMCs. TCR beta libraries were built with iRepertoire HTBI primers and Arm-PCR of CDR3 regions. TCRdb passed the multiplex PCR reads through MiXCR, listing each CDR3 protein once. Of around 510,000 distinct CDR3 sequences listed, less than 25% are singletons. V trimming: 4 bases; J trimming: 7 bases; junction bases outside the gene matches: 15. Looked up from germline, CDR1 is SQVTM and CDR2 is ANQGSEA. The CDR3 covers 16 residues. This chain links TRBV29-1 with TRBJ2-1; 8 nucleotides agree with TRBD1. This TCR came from a female donor with Graves disease. This specimen was peripheral blood mononuclear cells (PBMCs), taken when the disease was refractory, from a patient treated with antithyroid drugs. The CDR3 bases are TGCAGCGTTGTCGGACAGGGAATGGTTAGAGGGAATGAGCAGTTCTTC. Its protein product is CSVVGQGMVRGNEQFF.